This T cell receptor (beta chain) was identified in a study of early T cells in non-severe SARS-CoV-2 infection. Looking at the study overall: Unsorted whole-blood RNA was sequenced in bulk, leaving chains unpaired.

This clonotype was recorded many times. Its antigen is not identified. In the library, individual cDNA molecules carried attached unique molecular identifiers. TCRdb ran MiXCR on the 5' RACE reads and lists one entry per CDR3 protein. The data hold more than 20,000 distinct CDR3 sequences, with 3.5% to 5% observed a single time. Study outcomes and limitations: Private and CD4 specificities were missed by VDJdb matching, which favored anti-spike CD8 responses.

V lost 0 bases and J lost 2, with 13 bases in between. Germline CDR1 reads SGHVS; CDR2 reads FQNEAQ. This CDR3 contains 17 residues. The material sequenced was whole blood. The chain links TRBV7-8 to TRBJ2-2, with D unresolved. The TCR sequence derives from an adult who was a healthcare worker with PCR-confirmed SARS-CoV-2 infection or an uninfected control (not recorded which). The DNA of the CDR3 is TGTGCCAGCAGCTTAGCGTGGGTAGGCACTAACACCGGGGAGCTGTTTTTT. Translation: CASSLAWVGTNTGELFF.